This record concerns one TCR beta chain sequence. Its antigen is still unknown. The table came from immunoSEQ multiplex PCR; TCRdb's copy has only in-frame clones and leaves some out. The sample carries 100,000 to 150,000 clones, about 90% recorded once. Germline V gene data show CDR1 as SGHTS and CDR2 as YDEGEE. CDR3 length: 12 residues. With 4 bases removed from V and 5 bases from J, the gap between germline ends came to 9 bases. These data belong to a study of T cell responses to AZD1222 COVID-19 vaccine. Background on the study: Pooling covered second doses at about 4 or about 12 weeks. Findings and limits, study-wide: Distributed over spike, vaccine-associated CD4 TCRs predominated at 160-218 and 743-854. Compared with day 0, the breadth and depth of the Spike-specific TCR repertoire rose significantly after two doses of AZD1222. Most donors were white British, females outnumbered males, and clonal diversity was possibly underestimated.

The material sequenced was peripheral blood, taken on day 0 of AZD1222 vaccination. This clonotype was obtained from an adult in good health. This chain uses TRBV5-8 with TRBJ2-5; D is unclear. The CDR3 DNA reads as TGTGCCAGCAGCCCCACGTACGAGACCCAGTACTTC. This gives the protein CASSPTYETQYF.